These 18 T cell receptor beta chains share one sample of origin, sequenced in a study of T cell clones after liver transplantation. Produced via immunoSEQ multiplex PCR; TCRdb's table is partial and in-frame only. This table has some 80,000 clones, approximately 81% appearing once. This material consisted of CD4+ T cells from blood, taken around 50 months after liver transplant. The receptors originated from a human patient who received a liver transplant. These T cells may partly come from the graft donor.

This chain links TRBV6-5 with TRBJ2-6, with D possibly being TRBD1 or TRBD2 (5 bases each). Trimming pared 2 bases from V and 3 bases from J, leaving 11 bases between. The germline V gene has CDR1 MNHEY and CDR2 SVGAGI. The CDR3 spans 16 residues. CDR3 DNA: TGTGCCAGCAGTTACAAAGGGGCGGGTGGGGCCAACGTCCTGACTTTC. It codes for CASSYKGAGGANVLTF.

This clone came up once. The chain uses TRBV28 and TRBJ1-2, with TRBD1 as a possible D gene (6 bases). CDR1 is MDHEN and CDR2 is SYDVKM in the germline V gene. This CDR3 has 13 residues. V was cut by 11 bases and J by 8 bases, with 21 bases left in between. The CDR3, as DNA: TGTGCCCACATCGGACGGGCAGGGGACGGCTACACCTTC. Residues: CAHIGRAGDGYTF.

The chain recombines TRBV19 with TRBJ1-3; D remains unclear. Germline values: CDR1 LNHDA, CDR2 SQIVND (reference sequence). V lost 6 bases to trimming and J lost 2 bases, with 14 bases between them. This CDR3 contains 15 residues. CDR3 sequence: CASSVSESPGNTIYF. The CDR3 DNA follows: TGTGCCAGTAGCGTGTCAGAATCCCCTGGAAACACCATATATTTT.

The chain carries TRBV10-3 and TRBJ2-1, with D possibly matching TRBD2 (5 bases). The germline CDR1 and CDR2 sequences are ENHRY and SYGVKD. The CDR3 has 13 residues. V lost 8 bases and J lost 6, with 14 bases in between. This chain's CDR3 is CAIARAEGNEQFF. The CDR3 nucleotides are TGTGCCATCGCCCGGGCCGAGGGCAATGAGCAGTTCTTC.

V is TRBV9 and J is TRBJ2-3; TRBD2 agrees at 9 bases. Trimming took 2 bases from V and 2 from J; bases not matched to a gene: 3. The V gene's germline CDR1 is SGDLS and CDR2 YYNGEE. CDR3 length equals 15 residues. The CDR3 sequence: CASSVGLAFTDTQYF. As DNA, the CDR3 is TGTGCCAGCAGCGTCGGACTAGCGTTCACAGATACGCAGTATTTT.

In this sample, this clone turned up many times. J is TRBJ2-7 and V is TRBV7-2; D not resolved. The CDR3 is 11 amino acids. Germline CDR1 is SGHTA and CDR2 is FQGNSA. Trimming removed 3 bases at V and 3 bases at J, with 3 bases between. CDR3 region: CASSLIYEQYF. DNA of the CDR3: TGTGCCAGCAGCTTGATCTACGAGCAGTACTTC.

This chain connects TRBV5-4 to TRBJ2-5, with a possible D match to TRBD2 (5 bases). Germline V gene sequence: CDR1 SGHNT, CDR2 YYREEE (reference sequence). The ends were cut back, 0 bases at V and 2 bases at J, with 8 bases in the middle. CDR3 length: 14 amino acids. CDR3 amino acids: CASSLVERQETQYF. CDR3 coding DNA: TGTGCCAGCAGCTTGGTTGAGCGGCAAGAGACCCAGTACTTC.

Worth noting for this clone: The sample holds other DNA sequences that translate to the same CDR3. The rearrangement links TRBV5-5 to TRBJ2-5; maybe TRBD1 (5 bases). The CDR3 has 14 residues. V was clipped by 0 bases and J by 5 bases, with 11 bases between them. Germline CDR1 SGHKS, CDR2 YYEKEE (reference sequence). Here the CDR3 reads CASSLEGLGETQYF. In nucleotides, the CDR3 is TGTGCCAGCAGCTTGGAGGGGCTCGGGGAGACCCAGTACTTC.

The J gene is TRBJ2-7, the V gene TRBV6-5; either TRBD1 or TRBD2 may supply D (5 bases each). V was cut by 4 bases and J by 6 bases, with 16 bases left in between. CDR1 and CDR2 from the germline V gene are MNHEY and SVGAGI. The CDR3 length is 14 residues. The CDR3 nucleotides are TGTGCCAGCAGTTTCTTACTCGGGGCGGGCGAGCAGTACTTC. Protein product: CASSFLLGAGEQYF.

CDR3 sequence (DNA): TGCGCCAGCAGCCAAGTAGGTGGAACTGGGGCCAACGTCCTGACTTTC. It specifies CASSQVGGTGANVLTF. J is TRBJ2-6 and V is TRBV4-1; D is unclear. This CDR3 has 16 amino acids. Trimming stripped 1 base from V and 2 bases from J, with 9 bases between. Germline CDR1 MGHRA, CDR2 YSYEKL.

The rearrangement joins TRBV2 to TRBJ2-1; weak D call: TRBD2 (5 bases). The ends were cut back, 1 base at V and 7 bases at J, with 17 bases in the middle. The CDR3 loop spans 16 amino acids. Germline V gene sequence: CDR1 SNHLY, CDR2 FYNNEI. The CDR3 nucleotides are TGTGCCAGCAGTGAAGGAGGGCGGGCGCCCGGGAATGAGCAGTTCTTC. Encoded protein: CASSEGGRAPGNEQFF.

This chain connects TRBV5-6 to TRBJ2-7, with TRBD1 matching over 8 bases. Germline-derived CDR1 and CDR2 are SGHDT and YYEEEE. The CDR3 runs to 16 residues. The V segment lost 5 bases and the J segment 2 bases; nucleotides outside the gene matches: 12. The CDR3 here is CASRSTGESLTYEQYF. CDR3 nucleotides: TGTGCCAGCAGGTCGACAGGGGAATCGCTAACCTACGAGCAGTACTTC. Using reference TRBV5-6 and TRBJ2-7 for the parts outside the CDR3, the full variable domain is DAGVTQSPTHLIKTRGQQVTLRCSPKSGHDTVSWYQQALGQGPQFIFQYYEEEERQRGNFPDRFSGHQFPNYSSELNVNALLLGDSALYLCASRSTGESLTYEQYFGPGTRLTVT.

This chain uses TRBV5-1 with TRBJ2-3, with 10 bases lining up with TRBD2. CDR1 and CDR2 from the germline V gene are SGHRS and YFSETQ. V was pared by 5 bases and J by 14 bases, with 23 bases of the junction left unmatched. There are 17 residues in the CDR3. This CDR3 is CASRSTLAGGTPYVPYF. The CDR3 DNA sequence: TGCGCCAGCAGGTCCACCTTAGCGGGAGGTACCCCATACGTTCCGTATTTT.

The chain couples TRBV5-1 to TRBJ1-1, with D maybe TRBD1 (6 bases). CDR3 length: 16 amino acids. V dropped 0 bases and J dropped 6 bases, with 18 bases sitting between them. Germline CDR1 and CDR2: SGHRS and YFSETQ. In DNA, the CDR3 is TGCGCCAGCAGCTTGGATAGTAGGGGGTCCAACGCTGAAGCTTTCTTT. Amino acid sequence: CASSLDSRGSNAEAFF.

This clone was counted a single time. This chain joins TRBV6-5 and TRBJ2-5; D remains ambiguous. The germline V gene encodes CDR1 MNHEY and CDR2 SVGAGI. This CDR3 has 14 residues. V was shortened by 4 bases and J by 5 bases, with 14 bases between the two germline ends. CDR3 loop: CASSFDAHRETQYF. CDR3 bases: TGTGCCAGCAGTTTCGACGCCCATCGGGAGACCCAGTACTTC.

The rearrangement links TRBV11-2 to TRBJ2-3, with D possibly TRBD2 on 5 matching bases. Germline CDR1 reads SGHAT; CDR2 reads FQNNGV. This CDR3 region has 14 residues. V was clipped by 1 base and J by 1 base, with 6 bases between them. The CDR3 nucleotides read TGTGCCAGCAGCTTAGCGCGGGGCACAGATACGCAGTATTTT. Protein sequence: CASSLARGTDTQYF. Supplemented by reference TRBV11-2 and TRBJ2-3, the full variable domain reads EAGVAQSPRYKIIEKRQSVAFWCNPISGHATLYWYQQILGQGPKLLIQFQNNGVVDDSQLPKDRFSAERLKGVDSTLKIQPAKLEDSAVYLCASSLARGTDTQYFGPGTRLTVL.

This clone was recorded once. This chain connects TRBV10-3 to TRBJ2-1; D gene unclear. Germline lookup yields CDR1 ENHRY and CDR2 SYGVKD. V lost 0 bases to trimming and J lost 9 bases, with 9 bases between them. The CDR3 is made up of 13 amino acids. The CDR3 sequence is CAISESPGGEQFF. The CDR3 DNA is TGTGCCATCAGTGAGTCCCCCGGTGGTGAGCAGTTCTTC.

The J gene is TRBJ1-1, the V gene TRBV7-2; D is uncertain. The CDR3 runs 18 residues. Germline-derived CDR1 and CDR2 are SGHTA and FQGNSA. The V end lost 5 bases, the J end lost 1 base, and 23 bases lay between the germline ends. Written as DNA, the CDR3 is TGTGCCAGCAGCCCATCCAGTTGGGAGACCCCCGGGAACACTGAAGCTTTCTTT. The encoded protein is CASSPSSWETPGNTEAFF.